This is a list of T cell receptor beta chains from one sample in a study of OX40 agonist ivuxolimab in advanced cancers. Sequenced by immunoSEQ multiplex PCR; TCRdb stores in-frame clones only, minus some. The sample yields 70,000 to 75,000 clones, 65% to 90% seen once. The material was CD4+ or CD8+ T cells sorted from blood, obtained in a trial of the OX40 agonist ivuxolimab. These receptors all stem from an adult with an advanced solid tumor such as melanoma, head and neck, liver or kidney cancer. Each CDR3 is given with its conserved first and last residue. Each record gives: J gene, V gene, CDR3 protein.

>TRBJ1-3|TRBV10-3
CASLSSGNTIYF
>TRBJ2-1|TRBV19
CASSMWDEQFF
>TRBJ1-1|TRBV5-1
CASSQGRNTEAFF
>TRBJ1-6|TRBV5-8
CASSLEGARDSPLHF
>TRBJ1-6|TRBV27
CASRLQGPNSPLHF
>TRBJ2-5|TRBV5-6
CASRGYRVWQETQYF
>TRBJ1-1|TRBV11-2
CASSYKTGGSTEAFF
>TRBJ1-1|TRBV28
CASSLSFSEAFF
>TRBJ2-7|TRBV29-1
CSVVTGVREQYF
>TRBJ1-2|TRBV18
CASSLPVSRVVYGYTF
>TRBJ1-1|TRBV7-3
CASSPAGQGRMNTEAFF
>TRBJ2-1|TRBV29-1
CSALATYNEQFF
>TRBJ1-4|TRBV18
CASSSGQGRGFGEKLFF
>TRBJ2-7|TRBV2
CASSGDTYEQYF
>TRBJ1-6|TRBV7-6
CASSYRGSYNSPLHF
>TRBJ1-1|TRBV2
CASSDNGPSPAFF
>TRBJ1-4|TRBV7-2
CASSLIGGGEKLFF
>TRBJ2-5|TRBV20-1
CSAREKRAQYF
>TRBJ1-1|TRBV6-6
CASMGRGTEAFF
>TRBJ2-7|TRBV10-3
CAISEPATNEQYF
>TRBJ1-4|TRBV6-5
CASKTDYATNEKLFF